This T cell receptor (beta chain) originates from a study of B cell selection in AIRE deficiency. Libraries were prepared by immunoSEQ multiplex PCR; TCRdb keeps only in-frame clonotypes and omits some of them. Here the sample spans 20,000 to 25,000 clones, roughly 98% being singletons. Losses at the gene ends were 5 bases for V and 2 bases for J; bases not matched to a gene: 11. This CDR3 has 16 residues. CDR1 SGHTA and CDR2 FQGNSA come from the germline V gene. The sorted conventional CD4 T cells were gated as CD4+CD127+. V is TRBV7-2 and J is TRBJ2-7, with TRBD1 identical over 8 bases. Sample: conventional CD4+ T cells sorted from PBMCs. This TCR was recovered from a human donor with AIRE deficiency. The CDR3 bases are TGTGCCAGCAGCCAAAGGACAGGGAGGTCTACCTACGAGCAGTACTTC. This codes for CASSQRTGRSTYEQYF.